This TCR beta chain was observed in a study of siplizumab effects on memory and regulatory T cells (dated by TCRdb to between 2018 and 2020). About the full investigation: The study examined how the anti-CD2 antibody siplizumab affects alloreactive T-cell subsets in allogeneic mixed lymphocyte reactions built from human PBMCs. What the study reported, not specific to this receptor: Sequences below about 10^-5 frequency were poorly captured, so only a minor fraction of alloreactive clones could be mapped to unstimulated subsets. No functional confirmation was obtained for the suppressive function of proliferating Tregs from siplizumab cultures. Unstimulated naive T cells appeared to be more diverse than memory T cells, and naive cells seemed to make a substantial contribution to the alloresponse. In reactions with siplizumab, an average of about 69% of mappable alloreactive CD4+ clones were Treg-derived, compared with about 27% in control reactions. About 80-96% of proliferating CD4+ or CD8+ clones could not be given a naive or memory phenotype. The cumulative frequency of alloreactive sequences that could be traced back to unstimulated CD4+ memory T cells was significantly reduced by siplizumab.

Unstimulated CD4+ memory cells were also sequenced in three donor pairs, together with CD4+ naive, CD8+ TEMRA, CD8+ naive and CD8+ effector memory subsets. Sorted unstimulated T cells, along with proliferating T cells recovered from mixed lymphocyte reactions, underwent TCRbeta CDR3 sequencing. Fresh whole blood from some ten HLA-typed healthy donors was used as the source from which PBMCs were isolated. The CDR3 runs 13 residues from the cysteine to the phenylalanine. Only CDR3 DNA remains: 39 bases, in frame from the first base. CDR1 and CDR2 are drawn from the germline V gene (reference sequence): MNHEY, SMNVEV. V loses 4 bases of germline sequence and J loses 7 bases, and the interval between the two ends is 12 bases. Library construction relied on the immunoSEQ multiplex PCR assay. Roughly 10^5 TCR templates per sample were assayed on the deep sequencing platform. Genomic DNA extracted from sorted T cells was the material used for TCRbeta CDR3 sequencing. As for the original processing: The R programming language was used for the clonal analysis of the TCRbeta CDR3 data. Alloreactive CD4+ and CD8+ clones were defined by comparing unstimulated samples with post-reaction CFSE-low samples. Regulatory or non-regulatory origin was assigned to alloreactive CD4+ clones by matching of sequences to sorted unstimulated Treg and non-Treg repertoires. TCRdb mirrors the immuneACCESS table, restricted to in-frame sequences. Some clones are absent from its copies; in checked studies, under half trace to an unresolved V gene, and the reason for the others is unknown. V and J calls and clone size come straight from that table; D and trimming were deduced from the DNA. The sample yields 60,000 to 80,000 clones; less than 85% were counted once. The ten top clones hold 3.8% of the sample.

Concerning this clone itself: It has no known antigen specificity. Within one base of it there is no much larger clone, and no base qualities were kept.

Sequencing used memory CD4+ T cells sorted from blood. The cell subset or site label here, explained by the study, means: unstimulated CD4+ memory T cells. The origin of this receptor is a human donor in good health. The V and J segments used are TRBV27 and TRBJ2-3; matching of 6 bases hints at TRBD1 as the D gene. The CDR3 is CASSYGGLNTQYF. The sequenced DNA: TGTGCCAGCAGTTATGGGGGCCTGAATACGCAGTATTTT.